This T cell receptor beta chain was profiled in a study of blood T cell repertoires in COVID-19. Overall study context: From T cells, B-cell-depleted T cells, or PBMCs came the material, which was cDNA or gDNA.

The V gene end was trimmed by 7 bases and the J gene end by 4 bases; junction bases not matched to a gene: 4. This CDR3 spans 14 amino acids. Original analysis: Reference gene primer amplification yielded estimated nucleated cell counts. Profiled with immunoSEQ multiplex PCR; TCRdb holds only in-frame clones, not every one. V and J calls and clone size are copied from that table; D and trimming were computed from the DNA. This sample has about 200,000 clones; about nine tenths occur once, and the top ten carry around 2%. The TCR originated in a woman in her 30s who had recovered from COVID-19. The chain employs TRBV23-1 and TRBJ1-2; TRBD1 agrees at 12 bases. TRBV23-1 qualifies as an ORF whose function is uncertain. Sequenced material: PBMCs or T cells enriched from blood (not recorded which). CDR3 loop: CASTRDRGLYGYTF. DNA of the CDR3: TGCGCCAGCACTAGGGACAGGGGGCTCTATGGCTACACCTTC.